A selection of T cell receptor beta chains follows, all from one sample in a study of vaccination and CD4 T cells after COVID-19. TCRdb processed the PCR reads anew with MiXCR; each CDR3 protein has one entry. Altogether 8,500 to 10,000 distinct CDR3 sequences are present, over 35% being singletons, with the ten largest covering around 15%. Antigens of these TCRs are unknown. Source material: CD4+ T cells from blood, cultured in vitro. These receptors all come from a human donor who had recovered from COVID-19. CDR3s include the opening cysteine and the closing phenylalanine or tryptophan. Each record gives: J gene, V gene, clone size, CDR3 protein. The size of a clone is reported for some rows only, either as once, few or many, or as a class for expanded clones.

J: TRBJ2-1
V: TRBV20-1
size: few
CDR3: CSAREWGQGMGYNEQFF

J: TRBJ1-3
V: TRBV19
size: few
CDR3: CASSVSGTAGNTIYF

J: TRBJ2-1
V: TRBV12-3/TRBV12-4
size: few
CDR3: CASRDTSGYNEQFF

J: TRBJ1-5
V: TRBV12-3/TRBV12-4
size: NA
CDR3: CASSPSYREVSGNQPQHF

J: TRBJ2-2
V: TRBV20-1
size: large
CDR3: CSARGPSGGTNTGELFF

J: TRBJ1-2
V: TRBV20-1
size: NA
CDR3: CSAMAREGLIGYTF

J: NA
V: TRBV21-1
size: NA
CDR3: CASRYRVGSSYEQYF

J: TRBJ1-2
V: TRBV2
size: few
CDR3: CATQGDYGYTF

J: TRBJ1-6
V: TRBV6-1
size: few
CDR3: CASQGQGGSPLHF

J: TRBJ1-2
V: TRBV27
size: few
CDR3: CASSISPQGRKLYGYTF

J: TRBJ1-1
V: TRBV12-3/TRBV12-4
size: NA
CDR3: CASSLGTFDTEAFF

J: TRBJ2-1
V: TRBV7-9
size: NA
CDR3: CASSLRGEQFF

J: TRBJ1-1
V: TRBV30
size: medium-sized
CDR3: CAWCWGLPRGTEAFF

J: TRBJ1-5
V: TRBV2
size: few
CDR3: CASSEAGQHVPNQPQHF

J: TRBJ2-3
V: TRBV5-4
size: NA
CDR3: CASSSNRDREGDTQYF

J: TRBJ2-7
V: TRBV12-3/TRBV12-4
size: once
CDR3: CASSLWRGPADF

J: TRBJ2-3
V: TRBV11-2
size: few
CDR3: CASSFADTDTQYF

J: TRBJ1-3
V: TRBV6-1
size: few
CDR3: CASSVRGDSGNTIYF

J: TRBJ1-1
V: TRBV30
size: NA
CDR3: CAWGRDRGVEAFF

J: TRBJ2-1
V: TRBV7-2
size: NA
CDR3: CASSLDGLGGQFF

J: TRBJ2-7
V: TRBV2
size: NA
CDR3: CATKQGSGYEQYF

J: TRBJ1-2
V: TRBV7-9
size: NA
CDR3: CASSPDSPNGYTF

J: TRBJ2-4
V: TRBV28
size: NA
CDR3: CASRGGLLAKNIQYF

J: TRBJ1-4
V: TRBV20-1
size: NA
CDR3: CSASSGTEKLFF

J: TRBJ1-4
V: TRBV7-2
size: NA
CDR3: CASSFEAGLTRATNEKLFF

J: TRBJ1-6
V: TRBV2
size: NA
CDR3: CASSELERNSPLHF

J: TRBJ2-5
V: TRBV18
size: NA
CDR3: CASSPGQETQYF

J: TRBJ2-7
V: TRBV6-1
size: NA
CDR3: CASSEGWGSGQYF

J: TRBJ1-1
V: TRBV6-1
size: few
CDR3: CASRDRGEAFF

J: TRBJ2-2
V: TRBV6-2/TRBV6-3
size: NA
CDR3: CASRTGNLNTGELFF

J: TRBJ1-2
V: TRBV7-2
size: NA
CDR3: CASTSLRTNYGYTF

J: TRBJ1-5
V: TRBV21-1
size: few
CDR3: CASSSQGACNQPQHF

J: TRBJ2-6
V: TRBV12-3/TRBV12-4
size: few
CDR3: CASRRQGANVLTF

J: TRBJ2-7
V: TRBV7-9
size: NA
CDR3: CASSLSEVEQYF

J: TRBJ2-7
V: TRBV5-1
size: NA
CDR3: CASSLEGGTSGGQYF

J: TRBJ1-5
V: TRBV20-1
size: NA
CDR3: CSARSTNQPQHF

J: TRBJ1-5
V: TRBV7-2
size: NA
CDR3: CASSANRGNQPQHF

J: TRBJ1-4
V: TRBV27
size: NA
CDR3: CASRGTTTNEKLFF

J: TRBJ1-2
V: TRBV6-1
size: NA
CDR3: CASSRQGFYGYTF

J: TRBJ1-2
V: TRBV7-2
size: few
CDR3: CASSQSGYGYTF

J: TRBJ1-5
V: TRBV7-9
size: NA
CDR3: CASSKDGFGPQHF

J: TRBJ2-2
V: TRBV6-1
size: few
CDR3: CASRLSGGDTGELFF